This T cell receptor (beta chain) was identified in a study of cytomegalovirus exposure and HLA in healthy donors. The CDR3 runs to 16 residues. Between the trimmed V and J ends, which lost 3 bases and 0 bases, there was a span of 9 bases. Germline V gene data show CDR1 as WNHNN and CDR2 as SYGVQD (reference sequence). 13 Jbeta primers and 60 Vbeta primers were used for the PCR. Using immunoSEQ multiplex PCR, the repertoire was profiled, and TCRdb retains in-frame clones only, with some absent. The sample has fewer than 200,000 clones, about three quarters seen once. This sequence originates from a woman between 40 and 50 years old in good health and CMV-seropositive. This sequence joins TRBV10-1 and TRBJ1-6, with D unresolved. Source material: PBMCs. CDR3 residues: CASSEGGASYNSPLHF. The CDR3 coding sequence is TGCGCCAGCAGTGAAGGTGGAGCCTCCTATAATTCACCCCTCCACTTT.